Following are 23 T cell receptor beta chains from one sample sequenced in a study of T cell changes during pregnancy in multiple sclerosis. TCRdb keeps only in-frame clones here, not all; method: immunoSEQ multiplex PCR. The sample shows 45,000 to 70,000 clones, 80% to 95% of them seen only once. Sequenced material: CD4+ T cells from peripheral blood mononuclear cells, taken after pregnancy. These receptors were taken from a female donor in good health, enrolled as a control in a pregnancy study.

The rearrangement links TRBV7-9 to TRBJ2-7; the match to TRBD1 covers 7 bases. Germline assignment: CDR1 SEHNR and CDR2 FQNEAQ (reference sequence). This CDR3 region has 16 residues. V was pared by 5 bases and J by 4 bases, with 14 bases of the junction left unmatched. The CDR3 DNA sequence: TGTGCCAGCAGCCTAGTAGTAGACAGGGAGTTATACGAGCAGTACTTC. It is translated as CASSLVVDRELYEQYF.

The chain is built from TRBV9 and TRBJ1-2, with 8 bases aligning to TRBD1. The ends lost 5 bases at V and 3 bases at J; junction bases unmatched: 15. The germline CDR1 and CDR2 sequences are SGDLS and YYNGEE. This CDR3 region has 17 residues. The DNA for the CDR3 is TGTGCCAGCAGGCGGGATGGCAGGGGGCCTCTCCACTATGGCTACACCTTC. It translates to CASRRDGRGPLHYGYTF.

Here the CDR3 DNA reads TGTGCCAGCTCGGCGCAGGGGACTGAAGCTTTCTTT. Amino acids: CASSAQGTEAFF. The rearrangement links TRBV18 to TRBJ1-1; D is possibly TRBD1 (6 bases). V lost 6 bases and J lost 5, with 10 bases in between. Looked up from germline, CDR1 is KGHSH and CDR2 is LQKENI. This CDR3 is built from 12 residues.

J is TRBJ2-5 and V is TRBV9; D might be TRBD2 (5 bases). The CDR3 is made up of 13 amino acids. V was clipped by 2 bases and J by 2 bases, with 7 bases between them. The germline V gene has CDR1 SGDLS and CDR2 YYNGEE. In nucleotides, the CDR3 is TGTGCCAGCAGCGTCGGGAATCAAGAGACCCAGTACTTC. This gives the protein CASSVGNQETQYF.

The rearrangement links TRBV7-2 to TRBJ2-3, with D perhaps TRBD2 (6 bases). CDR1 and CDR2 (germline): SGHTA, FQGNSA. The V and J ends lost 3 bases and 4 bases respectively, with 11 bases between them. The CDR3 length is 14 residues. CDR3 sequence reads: CASSLGGSADTQYF. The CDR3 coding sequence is TGTGCCAGCAGCTTGGGGGGTTCAGCAGATACGCAGTATTTT.

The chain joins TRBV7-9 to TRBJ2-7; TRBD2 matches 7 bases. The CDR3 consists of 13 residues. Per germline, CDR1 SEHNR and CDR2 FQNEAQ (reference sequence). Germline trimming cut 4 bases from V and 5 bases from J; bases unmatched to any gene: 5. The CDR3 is CASSYGGLDEQYF. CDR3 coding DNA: TGTGCCAGCAGCTACGGGGGGTTGGACGAGCAGTACTTC.

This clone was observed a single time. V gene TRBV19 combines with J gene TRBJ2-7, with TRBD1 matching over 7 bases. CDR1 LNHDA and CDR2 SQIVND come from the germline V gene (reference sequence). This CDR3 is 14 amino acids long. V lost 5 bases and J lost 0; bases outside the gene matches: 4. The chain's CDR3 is CASSRQGYSYEQYF. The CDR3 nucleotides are TGTGCCAGTAGTCGACAGGGCTACTCCTACGAGCAGTACTTC.

CDR3 DNA: TGTGCCAGCAGCTTAGCGGGAGGGGTGAACAATCAGCCCCAGCATTTT. Translated, it gives CASSLAGGVNNQPQHF. This chain links TRBV7-2 with TRBJ1-5; possibly TRBD1 for D (5 bases). The CDR3 covers 16 residues. The V gene lost 0 bases and the J gene lost 3 bases, with 12 bases spanning the gap. The V gene's germline CDR1 is SGHTA and CDR2 FQGNSA.

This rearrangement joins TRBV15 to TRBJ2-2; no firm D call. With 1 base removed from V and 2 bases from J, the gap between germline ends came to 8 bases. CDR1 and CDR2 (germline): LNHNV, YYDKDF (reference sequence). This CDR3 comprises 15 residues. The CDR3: CATSRGGRNTGELFF. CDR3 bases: TGTGCCACCAGCAGAGGAGGCCGTAACACCGGGGAGCTGTTTTTT.

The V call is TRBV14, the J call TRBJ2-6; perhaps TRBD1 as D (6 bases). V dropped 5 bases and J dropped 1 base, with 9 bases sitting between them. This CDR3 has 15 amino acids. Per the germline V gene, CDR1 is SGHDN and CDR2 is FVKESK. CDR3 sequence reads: CASSFTGSGANVLTF. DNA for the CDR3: TGTGCCAGCAGCTTTACAGGGTCTGGGGCCAACGTCCTGACTTTC.

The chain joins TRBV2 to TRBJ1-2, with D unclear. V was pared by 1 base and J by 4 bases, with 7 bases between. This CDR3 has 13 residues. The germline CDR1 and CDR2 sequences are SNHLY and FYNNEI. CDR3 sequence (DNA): TGTGCCAGCAGTGAAGGACAATTCTATGGCTACACCTTC. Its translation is CASSEGQFYGYTF.

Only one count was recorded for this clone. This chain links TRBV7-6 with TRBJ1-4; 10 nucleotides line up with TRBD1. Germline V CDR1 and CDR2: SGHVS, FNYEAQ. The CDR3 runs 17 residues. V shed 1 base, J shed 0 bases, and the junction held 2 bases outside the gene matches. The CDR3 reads CASSLEGTGATNEKLFF. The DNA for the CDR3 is TGTGCCAGCAGCTTAGAAGGGACAGGGGCAACTAATGAAAAACTGTTTTTT. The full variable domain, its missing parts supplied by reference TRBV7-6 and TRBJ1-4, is GAGVSQSPRYKVTKRGQDVALRCDPISGHVSLYWYRQALGQGPEFLTYFNYEAQQDKSGLPNDRFSAERPEGSISTLTIQRTEQRDSAMYRCASSLEGTGATNEKLFFGSGTQLSVL.

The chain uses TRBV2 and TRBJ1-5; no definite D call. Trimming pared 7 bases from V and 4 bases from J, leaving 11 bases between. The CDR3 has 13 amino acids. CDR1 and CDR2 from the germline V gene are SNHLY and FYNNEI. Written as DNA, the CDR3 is TGTGCCAGCACCCGGGTCTTAAATCAGCCCCAGCATTTT. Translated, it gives CASTRVLNQPQHF.

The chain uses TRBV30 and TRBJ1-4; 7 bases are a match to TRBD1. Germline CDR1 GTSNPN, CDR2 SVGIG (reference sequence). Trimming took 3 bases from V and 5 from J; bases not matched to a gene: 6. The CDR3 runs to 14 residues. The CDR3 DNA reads TGTGCCTGGAGCCTGGACAGGAAAAATGAAAAACTGTTTTTT. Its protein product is CAWSLDRKNEKLFF. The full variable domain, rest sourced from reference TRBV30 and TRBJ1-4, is SQTIHQWPATLVQPVGSPLSLECTVEGTSNPNLYWYRQAAGRGLQLLFYSVGIGQISSEVPQNLSASRPQDRQFILSSKKLLLSDSGFYLCAWSLDRKNEKLFFGSGTQLSVL.

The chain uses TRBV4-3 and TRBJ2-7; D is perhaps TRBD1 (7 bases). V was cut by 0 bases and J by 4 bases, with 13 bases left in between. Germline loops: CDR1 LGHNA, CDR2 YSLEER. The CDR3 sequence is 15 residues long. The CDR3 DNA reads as TGCGCCAGCAGCCAAGAATTTGCAGGGGGGTACGAGCAGTACTTC. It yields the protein CASSQEFAGGYEQYF.

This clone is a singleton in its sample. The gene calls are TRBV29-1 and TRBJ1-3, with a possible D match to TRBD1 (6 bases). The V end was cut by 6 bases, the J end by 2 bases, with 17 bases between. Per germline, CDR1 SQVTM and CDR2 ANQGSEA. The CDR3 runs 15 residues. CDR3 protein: CSVGAVQGPGNTIYF. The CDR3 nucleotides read TGCAGCGTGGGGGCCGTCCAGGGCCCTGGAAACACCATATATTTT.

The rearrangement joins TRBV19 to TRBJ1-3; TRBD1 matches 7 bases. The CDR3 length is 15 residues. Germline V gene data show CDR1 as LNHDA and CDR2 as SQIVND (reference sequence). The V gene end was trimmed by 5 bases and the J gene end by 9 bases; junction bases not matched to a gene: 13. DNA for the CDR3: TGTGCCAGTAGTTTCGGACAGGAGGCGCCGGGCACCATATATTTT. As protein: CASSFGQEAPGTIYF.

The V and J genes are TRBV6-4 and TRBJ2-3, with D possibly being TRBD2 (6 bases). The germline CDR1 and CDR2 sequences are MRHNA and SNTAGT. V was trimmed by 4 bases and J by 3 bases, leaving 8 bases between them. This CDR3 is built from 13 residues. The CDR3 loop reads CASSVAGTDTQYF. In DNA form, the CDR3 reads TGTGCCAGCAGTGTGGCGGGGACAGATACGCAGTATTTT.

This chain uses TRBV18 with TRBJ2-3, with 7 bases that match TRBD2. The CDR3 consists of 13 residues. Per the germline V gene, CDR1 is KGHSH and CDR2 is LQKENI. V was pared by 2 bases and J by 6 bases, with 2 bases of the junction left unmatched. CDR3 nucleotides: TGTGCCAGCTCACCATCGCGGGGGGATACGCAGTATTTT. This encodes CASSPSRGDTQYF.

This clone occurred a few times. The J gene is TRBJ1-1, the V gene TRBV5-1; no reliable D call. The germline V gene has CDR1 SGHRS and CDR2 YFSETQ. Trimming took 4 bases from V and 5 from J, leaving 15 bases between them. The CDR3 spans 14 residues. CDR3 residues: CASSPRPGRTEAFF. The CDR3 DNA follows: TGCGCCAGCAGCCCCCGGCCGGGAAGGACTGAAGCTTTCTTT.

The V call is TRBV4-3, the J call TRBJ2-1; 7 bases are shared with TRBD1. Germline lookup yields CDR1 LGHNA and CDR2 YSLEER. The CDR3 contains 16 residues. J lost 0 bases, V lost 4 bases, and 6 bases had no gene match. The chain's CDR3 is CASSPDRPSSYNEQFF. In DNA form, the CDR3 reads TGCGCCAGCAGCCCGGACAGGCCGAGCTCCTACAATGAGCAGTTCTTC.

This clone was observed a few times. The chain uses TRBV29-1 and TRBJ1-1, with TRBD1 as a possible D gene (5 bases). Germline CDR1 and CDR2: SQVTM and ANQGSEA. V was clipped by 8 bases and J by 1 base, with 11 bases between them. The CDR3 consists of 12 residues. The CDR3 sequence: CSYLTGNTEAFF. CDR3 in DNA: TGCAGCTACCTAACAGGGAACACTGAAGCTTTCTTT.

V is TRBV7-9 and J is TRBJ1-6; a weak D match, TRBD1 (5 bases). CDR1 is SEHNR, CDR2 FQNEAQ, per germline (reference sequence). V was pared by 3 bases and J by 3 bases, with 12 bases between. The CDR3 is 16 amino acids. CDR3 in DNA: TGTGCCAGCAGCTTGGGGCAGGGATTCTATAATTCACCCCTCCACTTT. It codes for CASSLGQGFYNSPLHF.